The 12 T cell receptor beta chains presented below share a single source sample, sequenced in a study of blood T cell repertoires in COVID-19 (dated by TCRdb to 2020 to 2022). Libraries were constructed by the immunoSEQ multiplex PCR assay. The table comes from immuneACCESS by way of TCRdb, which keeps in-frame sequences with V and J called. Part of the clones is missing from these tables; in studies checked, under half for an unresolved V gene and the rest for unknown reasons. The sample profile shows approximately 270,000 clones; approximately 90% of them were found once. About 6.7% of the sample rests with the top ten. The material sequenced was peripheral blood. These TCRs come from a woman in her 30s with COVID-19, enrolled during active disease.

The V and J genes are TRBV7-9 and TRBJ2-2, with 11 nucleotides matching TRBD1. Germline values: CDR1 SEHNR, CDR2 FQNEAQ (reference sequence). The CDR3 spans 16 residues. V was clipped by 2 bases and J by 6 bases; unmatched bases: 5. Here the CDR3 reads CASSLYGQGAAGELFF. CDR3 DNA: TGTGCCAGCAGCTTATATGGACAGGGGGCAGCCGGGGAGCTGTTTTTT. The variable domain in full, with the rest retrieved from reference TRBV7-9 and TRBJ2-2, is DTGVSQNPRHKITKRGQNVTFRCDPISEHNRLYWYRQTLGQGPEFLTYFQNEAQLEKSRLLSDRFSAERPKGSFSTLEIQRTEQGDSAMYLCASSLYGQGAAGELFFGEGSRLTVL.

The chain combines TRBV7-6 with TRBJ2-3; D not certain. Germline V gene sequence: CDR1 SGHVS, CDR2 FNYEAQ. CDR3 length: 13 residues. The V gene lost 6 bases and the J gene lost 2 bases, with 9 bases spanning the gap. The CDR3: CASSPVPTDTQYF. The CDR3 DNA follows: TGTGCCAGCAGTCCAGTACCCACAGATACGCAGTATTTT.

The V call is TRBV29-1, the J call TRBJ2-3, with 8 positions matching TRBD2. Germline trimming cut 6 bases from V and 4 bases from J; bases unmatched to any gene: 9. CDR1 is SQVTM, CDR2 ANQGSEA, per germline. CDR3 length: 14 amino acids. The CDR3 region is CSVDGRASPDTQYF. The CDR3 DNA reads as TGCAGCGTGGACGGGAGGGCCTCTCCAGATACGCAGTATTTT.

V usage is TRBV6-2 or TRBV6-3 and J usage is TRBJ2-7, with 10 bases aligning to TRBD1. CDR1 is MNHEY and CDR2 is SVGEGT in the germline V gene. The V segment lost 6 bases and the J segment 4 bases; nucleotides outside the gene matches: 21. The CDR3 contains 19 residues. The CDR3 sequence is CASSPPGPNPGQGTYEQYF. The CDR3 DNA reads as TGTGCCAGCAGCCCTCCCGGCCCAAATCCGGGACAGGGGACATACGAGCAGTACTTC.

The chain employs TRBV18 and TRBJ2-1; maybe TRBD2 (6 bases). The CDR3 loop spans 13 amino acids. CDR1 is KGHSH and CDR2 is LQKENI in the germline V gene. The germline V and J ends were trimmed by 6 bases and 7 bases, with 13 bases remaining between them. The CDR3 here is CASSNGGENEQFF. CDR3 in DNA: TGTGCCAGCTCGAACGGCGGGGAAAATGAGCAGTTCTTC.

This clone was counted a single time. This sequence may be a read error, since a much larger clone differs from it by one base. This sample includes further DNA sequences coding for the same CDR3. The CDR3 reads CASSLGLAGTDTQYF. CDR3 in DNA: TGTGCCAGCAGCTTGGGACTAGCGGGCACAGATACGCAGTATTTT. The V and J genes are TRBV5-4 and TRBJ2-3; 9 positions agree with TRBD2. The CDR3 loop spans 15 amino acids. V trimming: 0 bases; J trimming: 1 base; junction bases outside the gene matches: 0. Germline V CDR1 and CDR2: SGHNT, YYREEE (reference sequence).

J is TRBJ1-1 and V is TRBV6-5, with D hard to call. The CDR3 sequence is 14 residues long. Trimming left V 8 bases short and J 0 bases short, with 13 bases between. Germline CDR1 MNHEY, CDR2 SVGAGI. The CDR3 here is CASVEGPMNTEAFF. The CDR3 coding sequence is TGTGCCAGCGTAGAGGGCCCTATGAACACTGAAGCTTTCTTT.

V usage is TRBV6-6 and J usage is TRBJ1-2, with TRBD1 matching over 10 bases. V lost 6 bases to trimming and J lost 8 bases; unmatched junction nucleotides: 12. Germline V lookup: CDR1 MNHNY, CDR2 SVGAGI (reference sequence). The CDR3 totals 15 residues. The CDR3 spells CASSTTMTGGVGYTF. DNA for the CDR3: TGTGCCAGCAGCACCACGATGACAGGGGGCGTGGGCTACACCTTC.

The genes are TRBV15 and TRBJ2-3; maybe TRBD2 (6 bases). The CDR3 has 14 amino acids. Trimming shortened V by 5 bases and J by 2 bases, and 11 bases separated the two germline ends. Germline CDR1 reads LNHNV; CDR2 reads YYDKDF (reference sequence). For the CDR3, the DNA is TGTGCCACCAGCCAACCGGGAGTCACAGATACGCAGTATTTT. Its translation: CATSQPGVTDTQYF.

The chain employs TRBV6-2 or TRBV6-3 and TRBJ2-1, with a possible D match to TRBD2 (7 bases). Trimming shortened V by 2 bases and J by 6 bases, and 14 bases separated the two germline ends. Per the germline V gene, CDR1 is MNHEY and CDR2 is SVGEGT. This CDR3 spans 15 amino acids. The CDR3 DNA reads as TGTGCCAGCAGTTACGTGGGGGGGCTAAGCAATGAGCAGTTCTTC. It encodes CASSYVGGLSNEQFF.

The chain joins TRBV6-2 or TRBV6-3 to TRBJ1-2, with 7 bases matching TRBD1. Germline V gene data show CDR1 as MNHEY and CDR2 as SVGEGT. The V and J ends lost 6 bases and 7 bases, in that order; junction bases with no gene match: 11. The CDR3 totals 14 residues. CDR3 region: CASSQRQGLGGYTF. The CDR3 bases are TGTGCCAGCAGCCAGAGACAGGGTTTGGGTGGCTACACCTTC.

The chain employs TRBV9 and TRBJ2-2; TRBD1 agrees at 7 bases. The CDR3 length is 14 residues. CDR1 is SGDLS, CDR2 YYNGEE, per germline. With V trimmed by 0 bases and J by 4 bases, 0 bases remained unmatched. The CDR3 sequence: CASSVGTGTGELFF. CDR3 coding DNA: TGTGCCAGCAGCGTAGGGACAGGCACCGGGGAGCTGTTTTTT.